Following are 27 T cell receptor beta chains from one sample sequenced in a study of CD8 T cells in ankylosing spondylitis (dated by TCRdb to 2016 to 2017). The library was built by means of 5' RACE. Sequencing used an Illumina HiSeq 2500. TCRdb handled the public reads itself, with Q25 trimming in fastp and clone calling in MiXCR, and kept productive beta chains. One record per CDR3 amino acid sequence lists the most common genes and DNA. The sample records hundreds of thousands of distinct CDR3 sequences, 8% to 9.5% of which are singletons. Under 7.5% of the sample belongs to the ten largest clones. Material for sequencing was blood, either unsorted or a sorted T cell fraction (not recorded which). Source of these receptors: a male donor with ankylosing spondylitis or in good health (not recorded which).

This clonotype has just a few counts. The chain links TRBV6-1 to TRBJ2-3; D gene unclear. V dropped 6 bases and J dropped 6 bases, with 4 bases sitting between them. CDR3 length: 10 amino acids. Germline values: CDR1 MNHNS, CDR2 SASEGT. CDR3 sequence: CASSGDTQYF. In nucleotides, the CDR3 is TGTGCCAGCAGCGGGGATACGCAGTATTTT.

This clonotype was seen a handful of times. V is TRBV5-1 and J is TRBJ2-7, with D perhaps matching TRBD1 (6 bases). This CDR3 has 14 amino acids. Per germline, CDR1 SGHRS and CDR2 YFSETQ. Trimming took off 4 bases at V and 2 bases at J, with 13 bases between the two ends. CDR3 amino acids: CASSATGQAYEQYF. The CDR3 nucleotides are TGCGCCAGCAGCGCGACAGGCCAAGCCTACGAGCAGTACTTC.

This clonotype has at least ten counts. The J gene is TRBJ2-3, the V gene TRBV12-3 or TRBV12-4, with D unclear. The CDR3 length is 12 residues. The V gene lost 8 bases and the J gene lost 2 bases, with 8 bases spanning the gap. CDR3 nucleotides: TGTGCCAGCCAGTGGGTCACAGATACGCAGTATTTT. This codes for CASQWVTDTQYF.

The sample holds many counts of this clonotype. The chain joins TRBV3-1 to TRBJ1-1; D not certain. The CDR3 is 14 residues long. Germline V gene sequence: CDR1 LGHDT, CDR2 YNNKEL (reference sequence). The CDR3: CASILKAEDTEAFF. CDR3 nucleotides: TGTGCTTCTATCCTAAAGGCCGAGGACACTGAAGCTTTCTTT.

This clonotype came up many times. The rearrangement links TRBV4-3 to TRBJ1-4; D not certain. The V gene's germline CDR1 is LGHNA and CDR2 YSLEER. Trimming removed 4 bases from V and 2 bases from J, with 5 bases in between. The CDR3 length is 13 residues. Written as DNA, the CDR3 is TGCGCCAGCAGCCGATCCACTAATGAAAAACTGTTTTTT. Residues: CASSRSTNEKLFF.

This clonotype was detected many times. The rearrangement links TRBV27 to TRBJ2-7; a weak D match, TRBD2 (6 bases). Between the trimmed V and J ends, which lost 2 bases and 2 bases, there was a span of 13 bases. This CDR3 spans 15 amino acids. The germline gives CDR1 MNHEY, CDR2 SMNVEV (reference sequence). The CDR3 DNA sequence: TGTGCCAGCAGTTTAGGGCGGGAAACCCCCTACGAGCAGTACTTC. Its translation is CASSLGRETPYEQYF.

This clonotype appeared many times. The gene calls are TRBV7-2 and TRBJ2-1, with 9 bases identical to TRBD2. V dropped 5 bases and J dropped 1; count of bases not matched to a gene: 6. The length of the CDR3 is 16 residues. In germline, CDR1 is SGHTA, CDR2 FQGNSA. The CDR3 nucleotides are TGTGCCAGCAGCCCCCCTAGCGGGATTTCCTACAATGAGCAGTTCTTC. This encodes CASSPPSGISYNEQFF.

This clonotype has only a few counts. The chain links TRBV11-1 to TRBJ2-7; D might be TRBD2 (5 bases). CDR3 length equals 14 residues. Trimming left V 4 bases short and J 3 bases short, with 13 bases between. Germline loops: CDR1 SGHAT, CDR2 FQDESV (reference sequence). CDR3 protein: CASSSTRGGYEQYF. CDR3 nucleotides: TGTGCCAGCAGCTCTACCCGGGGTGGCTACGAGCAGTACTTC.

The CDR3 spells CSARTGQGNQPQHF. CDR3 DNA: TGCAGTGCCCGGACAGGTCAGGGTAATCAGCCCCAGCATTTT. The chain has TRBV20-1 and TRBJ1-5; 7 nucleotides match TRBD1. V lost 6 bases to trimming and J lost 4 bases; unmatched junction nucleotides: 9. This CDR3 has 14 amino acids. Germline loops: CDR1 DFQATT, CDR2 SNEGSKA (reference sequence).

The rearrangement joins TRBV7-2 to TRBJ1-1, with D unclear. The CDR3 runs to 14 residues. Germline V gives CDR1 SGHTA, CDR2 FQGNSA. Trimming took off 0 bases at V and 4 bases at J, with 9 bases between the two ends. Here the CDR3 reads CASSLARLGTEAFF. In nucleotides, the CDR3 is TGTGCCAGCAGCTTAGCGAGGTTGGGCACTGAAGCTTTCTTT.

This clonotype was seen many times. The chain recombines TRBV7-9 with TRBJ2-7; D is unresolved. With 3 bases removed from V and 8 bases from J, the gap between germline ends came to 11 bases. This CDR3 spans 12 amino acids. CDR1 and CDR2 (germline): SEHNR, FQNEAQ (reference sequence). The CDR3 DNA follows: TGTGCCAGCAGCTTGAGTACCCCTCAGCAGTACTTC. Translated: CASSLSTPQQYF.

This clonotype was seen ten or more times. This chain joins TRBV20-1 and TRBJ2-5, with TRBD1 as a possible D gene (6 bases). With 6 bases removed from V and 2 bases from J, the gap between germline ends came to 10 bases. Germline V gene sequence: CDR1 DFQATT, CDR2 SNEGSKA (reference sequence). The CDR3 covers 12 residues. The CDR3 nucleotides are TGCAGTGCGGCTCAGGGGCAAGAGACCCAGTACTTC. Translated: CSAAQGQETQYF.

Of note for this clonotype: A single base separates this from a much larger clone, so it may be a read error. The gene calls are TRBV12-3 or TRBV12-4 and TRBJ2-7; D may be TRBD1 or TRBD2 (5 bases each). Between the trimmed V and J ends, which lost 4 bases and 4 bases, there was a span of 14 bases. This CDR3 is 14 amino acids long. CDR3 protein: CASSSTGAGYEQYF. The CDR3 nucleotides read TGTGCCAGCAGTTCCACCGGGGCAGGGTACGAGCAGTACTTC.

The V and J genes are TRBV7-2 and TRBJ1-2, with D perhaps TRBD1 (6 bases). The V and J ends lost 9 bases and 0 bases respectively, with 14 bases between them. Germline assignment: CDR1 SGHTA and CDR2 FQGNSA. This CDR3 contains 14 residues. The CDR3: CASRGGGTNYGYTF. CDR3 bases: TGTGCCAGTAGAGGGGGGGGGACTAACTATGGCTACACCTTC.

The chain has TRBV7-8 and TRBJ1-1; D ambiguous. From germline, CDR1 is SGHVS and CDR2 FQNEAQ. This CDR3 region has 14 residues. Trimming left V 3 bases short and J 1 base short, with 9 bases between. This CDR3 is CASSFGRENTEAFF. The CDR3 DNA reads TGTGCCAGCAGCTTTGGAAGGGAGAACACTGAAGCTTTCTTT.

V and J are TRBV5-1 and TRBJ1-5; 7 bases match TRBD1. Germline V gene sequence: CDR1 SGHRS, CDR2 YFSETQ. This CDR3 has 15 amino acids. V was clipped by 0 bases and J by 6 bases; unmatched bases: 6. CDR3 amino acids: CASSLEAGGGQPQHF. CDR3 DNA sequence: TGCGCCAGCAGCTTGGAGGCAGGGGGGGGTCAGCCCCAGCATTTT.

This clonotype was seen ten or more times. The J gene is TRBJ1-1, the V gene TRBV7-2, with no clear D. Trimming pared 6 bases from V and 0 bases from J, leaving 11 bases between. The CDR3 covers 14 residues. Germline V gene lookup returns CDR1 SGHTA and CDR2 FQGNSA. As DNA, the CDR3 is TGTGCCAGCAGTCCTGGGTCGGTGAACACTGAAGCTTTCTTT. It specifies CASSPGSVNTEAFF.

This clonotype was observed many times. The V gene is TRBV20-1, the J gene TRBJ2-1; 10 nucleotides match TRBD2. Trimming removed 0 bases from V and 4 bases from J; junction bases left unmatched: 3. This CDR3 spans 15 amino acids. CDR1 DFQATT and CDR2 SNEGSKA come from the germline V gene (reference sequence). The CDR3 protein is CSARELAGEYNEQFF. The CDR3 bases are TGCAGTGCTAGAGAGCTAGCGGGGGAGTACAATGAGCAGTTCTTC.

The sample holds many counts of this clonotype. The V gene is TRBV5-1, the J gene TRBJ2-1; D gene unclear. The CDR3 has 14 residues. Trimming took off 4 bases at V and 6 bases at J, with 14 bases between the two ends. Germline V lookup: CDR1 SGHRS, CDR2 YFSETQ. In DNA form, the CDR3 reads TGCGCCAGCAGCGGTGGTGAGACACGCAATGAGCAGTTCTTC. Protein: CASSGGETRNEQFF. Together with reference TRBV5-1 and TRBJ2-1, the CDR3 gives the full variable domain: KAGVTQTPRYLIKTRGQQVTLSCSPISGHRSVSWYQQTPGQGLQFLFEYFSETQRNKGNFPGRFSGRQFSNSRSEMNVSTLELGDSALYLCASSGGETRNEQFFGPGTRLTVL.

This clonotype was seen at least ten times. The CDR3 protein is CASSLFRNTGELFF. The CDR3 nucleotides are TGCGCCAGCAGCTTGTTTAGGAACACCGGGGAGCTGTTTTTT. The rearrangement uses TRBV5-1 and TRBJ2-2; D is ambiguous. Germline lookup yields CDR1 SGHRS and CDR2 YFSETQ. V was pared by 1 base and J by 1 base, with 5 bases between. The CDR3 has 14 residues.

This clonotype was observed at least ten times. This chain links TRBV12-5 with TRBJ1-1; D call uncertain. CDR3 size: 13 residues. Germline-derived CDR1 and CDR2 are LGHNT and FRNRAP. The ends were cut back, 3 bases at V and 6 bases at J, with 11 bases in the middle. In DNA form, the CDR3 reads TGTGCTAGTGGTTTCCTTGTGGGCGCTGAAGCTTTCTTT. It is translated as CASGFLVGAEAFF.

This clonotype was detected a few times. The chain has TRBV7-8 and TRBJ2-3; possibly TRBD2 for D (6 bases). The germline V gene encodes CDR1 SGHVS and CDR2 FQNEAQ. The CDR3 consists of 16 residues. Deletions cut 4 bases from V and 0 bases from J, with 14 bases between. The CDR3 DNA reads TGTGCCAGCAGCTGGGCCGGCGGGGATAGCACAGATACGCAGTATTTT. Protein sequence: CASSWAGGDSTDTQYF.

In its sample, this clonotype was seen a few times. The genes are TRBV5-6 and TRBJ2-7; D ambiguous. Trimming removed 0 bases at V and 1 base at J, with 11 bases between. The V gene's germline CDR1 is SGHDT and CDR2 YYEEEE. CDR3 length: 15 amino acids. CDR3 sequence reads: CASSLAQRGSYEQYF. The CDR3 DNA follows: TGTGCCAGCAGCTTGGCCCAGCGTGGGTCCTACGAGCAGTACTTC.

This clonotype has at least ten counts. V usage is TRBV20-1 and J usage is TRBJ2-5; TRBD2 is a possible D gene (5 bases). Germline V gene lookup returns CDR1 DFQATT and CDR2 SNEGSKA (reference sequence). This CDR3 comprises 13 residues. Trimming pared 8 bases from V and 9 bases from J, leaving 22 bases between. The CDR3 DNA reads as TGCAGTCAAAGTGCCGGAGAGGGCAGGTCCCAGTACTTC. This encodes CSQSAGEGRSQYF.

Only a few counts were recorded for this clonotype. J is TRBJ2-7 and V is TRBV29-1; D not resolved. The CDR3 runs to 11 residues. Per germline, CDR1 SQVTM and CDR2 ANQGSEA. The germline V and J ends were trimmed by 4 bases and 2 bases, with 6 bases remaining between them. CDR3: CSVVVAYEQYF. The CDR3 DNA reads TGCAGCGTTGTGGTGGCCTACGAGCAGTACTTC.

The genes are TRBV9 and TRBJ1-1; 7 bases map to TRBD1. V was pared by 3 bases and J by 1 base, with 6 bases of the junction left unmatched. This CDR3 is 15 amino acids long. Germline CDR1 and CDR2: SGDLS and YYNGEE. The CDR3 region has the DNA TGTGCCAGCAGCGCCACAGGGACAGCGAACACTGAAGCTTTCTTT. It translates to CASSATGTANTEAFF.

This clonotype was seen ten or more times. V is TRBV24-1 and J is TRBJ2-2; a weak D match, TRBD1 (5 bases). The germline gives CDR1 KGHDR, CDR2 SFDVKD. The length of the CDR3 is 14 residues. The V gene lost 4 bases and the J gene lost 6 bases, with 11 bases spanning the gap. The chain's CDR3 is CATSEGRAAGELFF. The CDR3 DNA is TGTGCCACCAGTGAAGGCAGGGCCGCCGGGGAGCTGTTTTTT.